This T cell receptor (beta chain) emerged from a study of Ad26.COV2.S vaccination and SARS-CoV-2 variants (dated by TCRdb to the early 2020s). Some background on the complete study: Donors in the vaccine arm were drawn from COV1001, a phase I-IIa trial of Ad26.COV2.S in healthy adults that was multicentre, randomized, double-blind and placebo-controlled. Ad26.COV2.S was administered intramuscularly at 5 x 10^10 or 1 x 10^11 viral particles, either as a single shot or as two shots given 56 days apart. TCRbeta repertoire sequencing was used to assess the specificity and breadth of SARS-CoV-2-reactive T cell receptors after Ad26.COV2.S vaccination. A total of around 32 samples were included in the TCR-sequenced set, comprising around 19 Ad26.COV2.S vaccine recipients, 5 placebo recipients and 8 SARS-CoV-2 convalescent individuals. Trial participants were randomized into five groups of five: low-dose or high-dose Ad26.COV2.S given once or twice, or placebo on both occasions. Blinding of investigators to trial group allocation was maintained during experiments and outcome assessment.

In the case of this clone: No cognate antigen has been identified for it. No much larger clonotype is one base removed from it; base qualities were not supplied.

The immunoSEQ Assay was the method used to sequence TCRbeta CDR3 regions. After extraction, genomic DNA underwent amplification by bias-controlled multiplex PCR, followed by high-throughput sequencing. As for the authors' bioinformatics: To quantify the absolute abundance of each unique TCRbeta CDR3 region, sequences were collapsed and filtered. Usable DNA was measured by amplifying reference genes present in all nucleated cells, and TCRbeta template counts were normalized to that usable DNA to estimate T cell fraction. Repertoire TCRs were annotated as SARS-CoV-2-specific when V gene, CDR3 amino acid sequence and J gene were exactly matched to a known reactive TCR set. The reference SARS-CoV-2 TCR set was obtained from MIRA and was filtered for enrichment in COVID-19-positive ImmuneCODE repertoires, whereby public or cross-reactive TCRs were removed. Using the MIRA antigens, annotated TCRs were further analysed by specific ORF or by position within an ORF. Breadth was defined as annotated unique rearrangements over total unique productive rearrangements; depth was the summed frequency of those rearrangements. Group comparisons of TCR breadth used two-sided Wilcoxon rank-sum tests. TCRdb holds this immuneACCESS table with in-frame rearrangements only. Some clones are missing; in checked studies, unresolved V genes explain under half, and the rest has no known cause. That table furnishes V, J and clone size, whereas the DNA furnished D and trimming. Recorded for this sample are over 400,000 clones; less than 95% of them occurred a single time. The ten largest clones capture around 4.5% of the sample.

Its CDR3 holds 20 amino acids, cysteine through phenylalanine. CDR3 DNA only is kept here, 60 bases in frame from base 1. What the work shows at the level of the full study, not this receptor alone: Vaccine and placebo recipients had similar non-spike TCR breadth, a finding consistent with the vaccine containing only spike. After vaccination, substantial breadth of spike-specific CD8+ and CD4+ T cell responses was reported. The authors noted that the TCR breadth and depth analyses may have underestimated total T cell responses. Compared with placebo recipients, Ad26.COV2.S recipients showed higher spike-specific TCR breadth (P = 0.0014). The study lacked the statistical power to compare responses across vaccine doses or regimens.

Sample treatment or condition, as interpreted from the label and publication: approximately 18 received Ad26.COV2.S at low or high dose, single or two shots; several received placebo; per-sample allocation not given. For vaccine and placebo recipients, the sequenced repertoires came from samples collected on day 63 after the first injection. Cohort 1b enrolled 25 adults aged 18-55 years at a single site in Boston, USA, between 29 July and 7 August 2020. Ad26.COV2.S was a replication-incompetent adenovirus type 26 vector that expressed a prefusion-stabilized SARS-CoV-2 spike protein derived from the original Wuhan strain.

This clonotype was obtained from a person aged 18-60 years who received the Ad26.COV2.S COVID-19 vaccine or a placebo. The chain is assembled from TRBV21-1 and TRBJ2-1; TRBD2 is taken as the D call from the table, unchecked against the DNA. TRBV21-1 is a pseudogene locus. The sample was peripheral blood, taken in a trial of Ad26.COV2.S vaccine versus placebo. The CDR3 corresponds to CASSKEILAGIWGLPNEQFF. The DNA sequence reads TGTGCCAGCAGCAAAGAGATACTAGCGGGGATATGGGGTCTGCCCAATGAGCAGTTCTTC.